At least ten counts were recorded for the clone carrying this T cell receptor beta chain. Its cognate antigen is unknown. This entry comes from a study of T-cell reconstitution after alpha-beta-depleted transplantation in children. The study's findings and limits: Surviving thymic progenitors and recipient T cells were the source of high TCRbeta diversity at day 60 in some patients. Several hundred rapidly expanded clones from non-depleted graft cells reportedly supplied alpha-beta T cells about two months post-transplant. A year had passed since transplant, and T-cell counts and diversity by then came mostly from newly produced T cells.

CDR3 length: 18 amino acids. The germline CDR1 and CDR2 sequences are SGHRS and YFSETQ. V shed 1 base, J shed 4 bases, and the junction held 13 bases outside the gene matches. Unique molecular identifiers were incorporated during preparation of the TCRbeta library. TCRdb analysed the PCR reads with MiXCR anew, one entry per CDR3 protein. The table lists fewer than 750,000 distinct CDR3 sequences, around 23% of them singletons. This TCR was sampled from a boy younger than two who had a stem cell transplant for acute myeloid leukemia, so the T cells may come from the graft donor. The source material was PBMCs, mostly from graft donor cells, sampled 360 days after TCRalphabeta/CD19-depleted stem cell transplant. This sequence joins TRBV5-1 and TRBJ2-1; the match to TRBD2 covers 8 bases. The CDR3 sequence is CASSLSPAGTSSYNEQFF. The DNA for the CDR3 is TGCGCCAGCAGCTTGTCGCCGGCAGGGACTAGTTCGTACAATGAGCAGTTCTTC.